Presented here are 8 T cell receptor beta chains from one specimen sequenced in a study of OX40 agonist ivuxolimab in advanced cancers. Profiled with immunoSEQ multiplex PCR; TCRdb holds only in-frame clones, not every one. The sample consists of 50,000 to 70,000 clones, 91% of them appearing once. The starting material was CD4+ or CD8+ T cells sorted from blood, obtained in a trial of the OX40 agonist ivuxolimab. Receptors were obtained from an adult with an advanced solid tumor such as melanoma, head and neck, liver or kidney cancer.

The gene calls are TRBV7-8 and TRBJ2-1, with D perhaps TRBD1 (5 bases). Between the trimmed V and J ends, which lost 4 bases and 12 bases, there was a span of 13 bases. The germline V gene encodes CDR1 SGHVS and CDR2 FQNEAQ. There are 12 residues in the CDR3. The CDR3 is CASSSGPQGQFF. The CDR3 nucleotides read TGTGCCAGCAGCTCCGGTCCGCAGGGGCAGTTCTTC.

Note on this clone: The sample contains more than one DNA sequence encoding this CDR3. The chain has TRBV28 and TRBJ2-7; D may be TRBD1 or TRBD2 (6 bases each). The germline V and J ends were trimmed by 3 bases and 0 bases, with 12 bases remaining between them. Germline V gene data show CDR1 as MDHEN and CDR2 as SYDVKM. The CDR3 consists of 15 residues. In DNA, the CDR3 is TGTGCCAGCAGTTTTAGGGGGGTGAGCTCCTACGAGCAGTACTTC. Amino acids: CASSFRGVSSYEQYF.

The rearrangement uses TRBV9 and TRBJ2-1, with TRBD2 matching 10 bases. V gave up 3 bases and J gave up 2 bases; unmatched junction bases: 5. The CDR3 is 16 amino acids. CDR1 SGDLS and CDR2 YYNGEE come from the germline V gene. Here the CDR3 DNA reads TGTGCCAGCAGCGCAAGCGGGAGGGTCACCTACAATGAGCAGTTCTTC. Its protein product is CASSASGRVTYNEQFF.

This clone appeared once. The V call is TRBV4-1, the J call TRBJ1-1, with D maybe TRBD1 (5 bases). The CDR3 covers 11 residues. V was pared by 5 bases and J by 6 bases, with 7 bases between. Germline V gene lookup returns CDR1 MGHRA and CDR2 YSYEKL. The CDR3 is CASSAGSEAFF. As DNA, the CDR3 is TGCGCCAGCAGCGCAGGGTCTGAAGCTTTCTTT.

The chain combines TRBV7-9 with TRBJ2-3, with D possibly matching TRBD2 (5 bases). Trimming left V 4 bases short and J 2 bases short, with 16 bases between. The CDR3 has 16 amino acids. Germline assignment: CDR1 SEHNR and CDR2 FQNEAQ (reference sequence). The DNA of the CDR3 is TGTGCCAGCAGCTCGCAGGACCGGGAAACCACAGATACGCAGTATTTT. It encodes CASSSQDRETTDTQYF.

Points on this clone: The sample holds other DNA sequences that translate to the same CDR3. The V and J genes are TRBV7-9 and TRBJ2-7, with D tentatively TRBD1 (5 bases). This CDR3 contains 13 residues. Germline-derived CDR1 and CDR2 are SEHNR and FQNEAQ (reference sequence). Trimming stripped 5 bases from V and 2 bases from J, with 10 bases between. The CDR3 protein is CASSPGLPYEQYF. The CDR3 region has the DNA TGTGCCAGCAGCCCAGGGTTGCCCTACGAGCAGTACTTC.

V gene TRBV11-2 combines with J gene TRBJ2-3; D is perhaps TRBD1 (6 bases). This CDR3 is built from 18 residues. Germline values: CDR1 SGHAT, CDR2 FQNNGV. V lost 0 bases, J lost 5 bases, and 21 bases lay in between. The CDR3 bases are TGTGCCAGCAGCTTAGATCGAGTGGGACACCCATATGGAGATACGCAGTATTTT. Protein: CASSLDRVGHPYGDTQYF.

The chain is built from TRBV14 and TRBJ2-5, with unresolved D. The CDR3 is 15 residues long. V gave up 4 bases and J gave up 5 bases, with 17 bases separating them. In germline, CDR1 is SGHDN, CDR2 FVKESK. The CDR3: CASSPTRRSRETQYF. The DNA of the CDR3 is TGTGCCAGCAGCCCAACGAGACGGTCCCGGGAGACCCAGTACTTC.